Detailed here is one TCR beta chain. This clonotype was seen at least ten times. The clone's antigen remains unknown. Base qualities are not provided; no much larger clone lies one nucleotide away. Clipping removes 7 bases from V and 0 bases from J, with 14 as the unmatched junction base count. CDR1 and CDR2, per the germline V gene, are MDHEN and SYDVKM. CDR3 length: 17 amino acids, cysteine to phenylalanine. Just the 51-base CDR3 DNA is kept, in frame starting at base 1. Amplification of TCR beta CDR3 regions was carried out from RNA transcripts. The TCR CDR3 was subjected to a first round of RT-PCR using the HTBI primer set and the Qiagen OneStep RT-PCR kit. A second multiplex PCR round built the libraries, followed by size selection and purification. The libraries were sequenced on an Illumina HiSeq2000 using paired-end 100 bp reads. The source study handled its data this way. SOAPnuke was used to process the raw data, removing reads that contained adapters or uncalled bases, had a mean Phred below 15, or lacked an exact match to the constant primer or identifier. High-quality paired reads were merged using COPE v1.2.5, and each unique nucleotide sequence was defined as a clonotype. Clonotypes were aligned to IMGT TRBV, TRBD and TRBJ reference segments using MiTCR v1.1. Analysis was restricted to V-J combinations with a frequency above 0.0001, which covered roughly 99% of repertoires. A TCS score was defined as the ratio of F50 (clonal expansion) to E x V (chaos), with BLOSUM62-based TCRdist applied between CDR3 peptides within each V-J. Welch's t-statistics and random forest reduced fewer than 550 V-J features to 13, which were used in a naive Bayes classifier (R e1071). The similarity between thyroid and blood repertoires was quantified using the Morisita-Horn index. TCRdb handled the public reads itself, with Q25 trimming in fastp and clone calling in MiXCR, and kept productive beta chains. Entries are consolidated by CDR3 protein sequence, retaining the most common genes and DNA. The V and J calls were not made by the authors but by TCRdb's processing. This sample holds hundreds of thousands of distinct CDR3 sequences; roughly 14% were observed only once. The ten largest clones take up around 4% of the sample.

Ophthalmopathy patients had moderately to severely active disease, Clinical Activity Score of at least 3, NOSPECS grade of at least 4, and duration under 3 months. Patients with uncontrolled infections, other autoimmune diseases, pregnancy or lactation were excluded. Clinical symptoms, serum thyroxine and TRAb, thyroid ultrasound, and orbital computed tomography formed the basis for the diagnoses. PBMCs were separated from roughly 9.3 ml of fresh peripheral blood using Ficoll-Paque density gradient centrifugation. Total RNA was extracted with Trizol reagent, and quality was checked on an Agilent 2100 Bioanalyzer. This record belongs to a study of T cells in Graves' hyperthyroidism and ophthalmopathy (dated by TCRdb to the late 2010s). Some background on the complete study: Peripheral blood was collected at initial diagnosis, before any treatment. TCR V-J signatures able to tell the groups apart were searched for in a discovery cohort of some 97 patients, of whom more than 40 had Graves' ophthalmopathy and around 56 had stable Graves' hyperthyroidism. An independent validation cohort of under 20 hyperthyroidism patients and 15 or so patients who later progressed to ophthalmopathy tested prospective prediction of ophthalmopathy. The roughly 91 discovery patients were randomly split 7:3 into training and test sets. In addition, the study compared T-cell repertoires in thyroid tissue and in blood from five to seven Graves' hyperthyroidism patients. After sampling, hyperthyroidism patients received methimazole starting at 30 mg daily, and ophthalmopathy patients received high-dose intravenous methylprednisolone. According to the paper, TCR Vbeta CDR3 sequencing was carried out on 135 peripheral blood samples, which came from approximately 41 ophthalmopathy, 75 or so hyperthyroidism and around 17 progressor patients.

What the study reported, not specific to this receptor: Most expanded thyroid clonotypes (frequency above 0.001) were also detected in blood, a finding suggesting that blood repertoires may reflect thyroid immune responses. Sample size was not statistically predetermined, and investigators were not blinded to group allocation. A 13 V-J signature model separated ophthalmopathy from stable hyperthyroidism, with around 90% sensitivity and roughly 81% specificity in cross-validation and 80%/75% in testing. In validation, progression to ophthalmopathy was predicted by the model with 70.59% sensitivity and nearly 75% specificity, a median of roughly six months before onset.

Source material: blood. This receptor was obtained from a woman aged 40-49 years with Graves' ophthalmopathy. The sequence is built from TRBV28 and TRBJ1-2; the central 7 bases match TRBD1. This receptor has the CDR3 CASTNQYGTDSNYGYTF. Here is the DNA: TGTGCCAGCACAAACCAATACGGGACAGACTCTAACTATGGCTACACCTTC.